These T cell receptor beta chains were read from a single sample in a study of T-cell reconstitution after alpha-beta-depleted transplantation in children. TCRdb used MiXCR to reprocess the PCR reads, holding one entry per CDR3 protein. In the table there are about 980,000 distinct CDR3 sequences, roughly 29% of which are singletons. Material: PBMCs, mostly from graft donor cells, obtained 360 days after TCRalphabeta/CD19-depleted stem cell transplant. The receptors originated from a boy in the first two years of life who had a stem cell transplant for SCID, so the T cells may come from the graft donor. Both conserved end residues are part of each CDR3. Each record gives: CDR3 protein, CDR3 DNA, D gene, clone size, V gene, J gene. D genes are given only for firm matches. Expanded clones get a size class; other rows say once, few or many, or leave the size out.

CDR3aa: CASSLLAPVAGGSYEQYF; CDR3nt: TGTGCCAGCAGCTTATTAGCCCCCGTAGCGGGGGGCTCCTACGAGCAGTACTTC; d_gene: TRBD2; abundance: few; v_gene: TRBV11-3; j_gene: TRBJ2-7
CDR3aa: CSARDQLYSNQPQHF; CDR3nt: TGCAGTGCTAGAGATCAACTATATAGCAATCAGCCCCAGCATTTT; d_gene: .; abundance: .; v_gene: TRBV20-1; j_gene: TRBJ1-5
CDR3aa: CASRTGTGNTGELFF; CDR3nt: TGTGCCAGCAGGACCGGGACAGGGAACACCGGGGAGCTGTTTTTT; d_gene: TRBD1; abundance: many; v_gene: TRBV12-3/TRBV12-4; j_gene: TRBJ2-2
CDR3aa: CASSLVGPRTYYEQYF; CDR3nt: TGTGCCAGCAGCTTAGTAGGGCCCAGGACCTACTACGAGCAGTACTTC; d_gene: .; abundance: .; v_gene: TRBV7-9; j_gene: TRBJ2-7
CDR3aa: CASRGKQVAYEQYF; CDR3nt: TGTGCCAGCAGGGGCAAGCAGGTTGCGTACGAGCAGTACTTC; d_gene: .; abundance: few; v_gene: TRBV12-3/TRBV12-4; j_gene: TRBJ2-7
CDR3aa: CSVGPEARPGANVLTF; CDR3nt: TGCAGCGTGGGACCTGAGGCTCGCCCTGGGGCCAACGTCCTGACTTTC; d_gene: .; abundance: few; v_gene: TRBV29-1; j_gene: TRBJ2-6
CDR3aa: CASSEALWHGQSYEQYF; CDR3nt: TGTGCCAGCAGTGAAGCATTGTGGCACGGGCAGTCCTACGAGCAGTACTTC; d_gene: .; abundance: .; v_gene: TRBV6-1; j_gene: TRBJ2-7
CDR3aa: CASPGGEYTEAFF; CDR3nt: TGTGCCAGCCCGGGTGGGGAATACACTGAAGCTTTCTTT; d_gene: .; abundance: .; v_gene: TRBV7-9; j_gene: TRBJ1-1
CDR3aa: CASSYSMMGTGELFF; CDR3nt: TGTGCCAGCAGTTACTCGATGATGGGAACCGGGGAGCTGTTTTTT; d_gene: .; abundance: many; v_gene: TRBV6-5; j_gene: TRBJ2-2
CDR3aa: CSASRDRGFGTYNEQFF; CDR3nt: TGCAGTGCTAGCCGGGACAGGGGGTTTGGAACCTACAATGAGCAGTTCTTC; d_gene: TRBD1; abundance: .; v_gene: TRBV20-1; j_gene: TRBJ2-1
CDR3aa: CSVRGQFNQPQHF; CDR3nt: TGCAGCGTTCGAGGACAGTTTAATCAGCCCCAGCATTTT; d_gene: .; abundance: .; v_gene: TRBV29-1; j_gene: TRBJ1-5
CDR3aa: CASSFGGAATDTQYF; CDR3nt: TGTGCCAGCAGCTTCGGTGGGGCAGCCACAGATACGCAGTATTTT; d_gene: .; abundance: .; v_gene: TRBV5-5; j_gene: TRBJ2-3
CDR3aa: CASSQEIFHMNTEAFF; CDR3nt: TGCGCCAGCAGCCAAGAGATCTTCCACATGAACACTGAAGCTTTCTTT; d_gene: .; abundance: few; v_gene: TRBV4-3; j_gene: TRBJ1-1
CDR3aa: CASSENGNHEQYF; CDR3nt: TGTGCCAGCAGTGAAAATGGGAACCACGAGCAGTACTTC; d_gene: .; abundance: few; v_gene: TRBV2; j_gene: TRBJ2-7
CDR3aa: CASSPLGGYRGEQFF; CDR3nt: TGCGCCAGCAGCCCCCTGGGCGGGTATAGGGGTGAGCAGTTCTTC; d_gene: .; abundance: few; v_gene: TRBV4-3; j_gene: TRBJ2-1
CDR3aa: CASSPYRDRRAKNIQYF; CDR3nt: TGTGCCAGCAGCCCGTACCGGGACAGGCGAGCCAAAAACATTCAGTACTTC; d_gene: TRBD1; abundance: .; v_gene: TRBV3-1; j_gene: TRBJ2-4
CDR3aa: CASSYLPDTQYF; CDR3nt: TGTGCCAGCAGTTACCTTCCAGATACGCAGTATTTT; d_gene: .; abundance: many; v_gene: TRBV6-6; j_gene: TRBJ2-3
CDR3aa: CASTRRDPAVEAFF; CDR3nt: TGTGCCAGCACCCGACGTGACCCGGCAGTTGAAGCTTTCTTT; d_gene: .; abundance: many; v_gene: TRBV2; j_gene: TRBJ1-1
CDR3aa: CSAREPSGAYEQYF; CDR3nt: TGCAGTGCTAGGGAGCCTAGCGGAGCCTACGAGCAGTACTTC; d_gene: TRBD2; abundance: few; v_gene: TRBV20-1; j_gene: TRBJ2-7
CDR3aa: CSASPYRGSTEAFF; CDR3nt: TGCAGTGCCAGCCCATACAGGGGAAGCACTGAAGCTTTCTTT; d_gene: TRBD1; abundance: few; v_gene: TRBV20-1; j_gene: TRBJ1-1
CDR3aa: CATSGTVMNTEAFF; CDR3nt: TGTGCCACCAGCGGGACAGTTATGAACACTGAAGCTTTCTTT; d_gene: TRBD1; abundance: few; v_gene: TRBV15; j_gene: TRBJ1-1
CDR3aa: CASSAGPGRGGEETQYF; CDR3nt: TGTGCCAGCAGCGCCGGGCCCGGCAGGGGCGGCGAAGAGACCCAGTACTTC; d_gene: .; abundance: once; v_gene: TRBV9; j_gene: TRBJ2-5
CDR3aa: CASSQDGLAKNIQYF; CDR3nt: TGCGCCAGCAGCCAAGACGGACTAGCCAAAAACATTCAGTACTTC; d_gene: .; abundance: .; v_gene: TRBV4-3; j_gene: TRBJ2-4
CDR3aa: CSAALGAIGTEAFF; CDR3nt: TGCAGTGCTGCCCTGGGGGCAATTGGCACTGAAGCTTTCTTT; d_gene: .; abundance: .; v_gene: TRBV20-1; j_gene: TRBJ1-1
CDR3aa: CSAPKQKLTDTQYF; CDR3nt: TGCAGTGCCCCGAAACAGAAACTTACAGATACGCAGTATTTT; d_gene: .; abundance: .; v_gene: TRBV20-1; j_gene: TRBJ2-3
CDR3aa: CASSPGWAGVKGYGYTF; CDR3nt: TGTGCCAGCAGCCCCGGATGGGCAGGGGTGAAGGGCTATGGCTACACCTTC; d_gene: .; abundance: .; v_gene: TRBV7-8; j_gene: TRBJ1-2
CDR3aa: CASSRRPVSGANVLTF; CDR3nt: TGTGCCAGCAGCCGCCGACCCGTCTCTGGGGCCAACGTCCTGACTTTC; d_gene: .; abundance: once; v_gene: TRBV3-1; j_gene: TRBJ2-6
CDR3aa: CASSLALGGPRRQYF; CDR3nt: TGTGCCAGCAGCTTAGCCCTGGGGGGGCCCAGACGGCAGTACTTC; d_gene: .; abundance: .; v_gene: TRBV7-8; j_gene: TRBJ2-7
CDR3aa: CASTDPGAKNIQYF; CDR3nt: TGTGCCAGCACCGACCCGGGAGCCAAAAACATTCAGTACTTC; d_gene: .; abundance: many; v_gene: TRBV28; j_gene: TRBJ2-4
CDR3aa: CASSPVGVFPYGYTF; CDR3nt: TGTGCCAGCAGCCCGGTCGGGGTTTTCCCTTATGGCTACACCTTC; d_gene: .; abundance: few; v_gene: TRBV7-9; j_gene: TRBJ1-2
CDR3aa: CASSPRGQGMNTEAFF; CDR3nt: TGTGCCAGCAGTCCCCGAGGACAGGGCATGAACACTGAAGCTTTCTTT; d_gene: TRBD1; abundance: .; v_gene: TRBV16; j_gene: TRBJ1-1
CDR3aa: CASSLEGMNTEAFF; CDR3nt: TGCGCCAGCAGCTTGGAGGGAATGAACACTGAAGCTTTCTTT; d_gene: .; abundance: many; v_gene: TRBV5-1; j_gene: TRBJ1-1
CDR3aa: CASSEWLPRIYNEQFF; CDR3nt: TGTGCCAGCAGTGAGTGGCTCCCCAGAATCTACAATGAGCAGTTCTTC; d_gene: .; abundance: .; v_gene: TRBV2; j_gene: TRBJ2-1
CDR3aa: CASSLGGTVWGYTF; CDR3nt: TGCGCCAGCAGCTTGGGGGGGACCGTTTGGGGCTACACCTTC; d_gene: .; abundance: .; v_gene: TRBV5-1; j_gene: TRBJ1-2
CDR3aa: CSATDRGNEKLFF; CDR3nt: TGCAGTGCTACCGACAGGGGTAATGAAAAACTGTTTTTT; d_gene: TRBD1; abundance: .; v_gene: TRBV20-1; j_gene: TRBJ1-4
CDR3aa: CASRRGVRAGGLYEQYF; CDR3nt: TGTGCCAGCAGGCGCGGGGTGAGGGCGGGGGGGCTCTACGAGCAGTACTTC; d_gene: TRBD2; abundance: few; v_gene: TRBV27; j_gene: TRBJ2-7
CDR3aa: CATSSGRGNTEAFF; CDR3nt: TGTGCCACCTCTTCCGGAAGGGGGAACACTGAAGCTTTCTTT; d_gene: .; abundance: few; v_gene: TRBV15; j_gene: TRBJ1-1
CDR3aa: CASSRAGGPHEQFF; CDR3nt: TGTGCCAGCAGTAGGGCGGGGGGGCCCCATGAGCAGTTCTTC; d_gene: TRBD2; abundance: .; v_gene: TRBV6-1; j_gene: TRBJ2-1
CDR3aa: CSARGYVNEQFF; CDR3nt: TGCAGTGCTAGAGGCTACGTGAATGAGCAGTTCTTC; d_gene: .; abundance: .; v_gene: TRBV20-1; j_gene: TRBJ2-1
CDR3aa: CASSEAGQSEAFF; CDR3nt: TGTGCCAGCAGTGAAGCGGGACAGTCTGAAGCTTTCTTT; d_gene: TRBD1; abundance: few; v_gene: TRBV2; j_gene: TRBJ1-1
CDR3aa: CSARGILAGLQETQYF; CDR3nt: TGCAGTGCTAGAGGGATACTAGCGGGGCTCCAAGAGACCCAGTACTTC; d_gene: TRBD2; abundance: .; v_gene: TRBV20-1; j_gene: TRBJ2-5
CDR3aa: CASTPHGGLNTGELFF; CDR3nt: TGTGCCAGCACCCCCCATGGGGGGTTGAACACCGGGGAGCTGTTTTTT; d_gene: .; abundance: few; v_gene: TRBV12-3/TRBV12-4; j_gene: TRBJ2-2
CDR3aa: CSAREAGTNEQFF; CDR3nt: TGCAGTGCCCGCGAAGCGGGGACCAATGAGCAGTTCTTC; d_gene: TRBD2; abundance: few; v_gene: TRBV20-1; j_gene: TRBJ2-1
CDR3aa: CASSPQDGDTQYF; CDR3nt: TGCGCCAGCAGCCCTCAGGATGGGGATACGCAGTATTTT; d_gene: .; abundance: .; v_gene: TRBV5-1; j_gene: TRBJ2-3
CDR3aa: CASSLDRVRGQKETQYF; CDR3nt: TGCGCCAGCAGCCTGGACAGGGTCCGCGGGCAGAAAGAGACCCAGTACTTC; d_gene: TRBD1; abundance: few; v_gene: TRBV5-1; j_gene: TRBJ2-5
CDR3aa: CSAIYQGPNYSNQPQHF; CDR3nt: TGCAGTGCTATTTACCAGGGACCCAACTATAGCAATCAGCCCCAGCATTTT; d_gene: .; abundance: .; v_gene: TRBV20-1; j_gene: TRBJ1-5
CDR3aa: CASSYQSGGNEQFF; CDR3nt: TGTGCCAGCAGTTACCAATCAGGGGGCAATGAGCAGTTCTTC; d_gene: TRBD1; abundance: .; v_gene: TRBV6-2/TRBV6-3; j_gene: TRBJ2-1
CDR3aa: CASSYALAMNTEAFF; CDR3nt: TGTGCCAGCAGTTACGCCTTGGCTATGAACACTGAAGCTTTCTTT; d_gene: .; abundance: few; v_gene: TRBV6-5; j_gene: TRBJ1-1
CDR3aa: CASSSSSGSHSYNEQFF; CDR3nt: TGTGCCAGCAGCTCGTCCTCGGGGAGTCACTCCTACAATGAGCAGTTCTTC; d_gene: .; abundance: .; v_gene: TRBV11-2; j_gene: TRBJ2-1
CDR3aa: CASSRILAGNTIYF; CDR3nt: TGTGCCAGCAGTCGGATACTGGCTGGAAACACCATATATTTT; d_gene: .; abundance: few; v_gene: TRBV12-3/TRBV12-4; j_gene: TRBJ1-3
CDR3aa: CSVEPRLTDTEAFF; CDR3nt: TGCAGCGTGGAACCCCGGCTTACGGACACTGAAGCTTTCTTT; d_gene: .; abundance: few; v_gene: TRBV29-1; j_gene: TRBJ1-1
CDR3aa: CASSLARQGGYTF; CDR3nt: TGTGCCAGCAGCTTAGCGAGGCAGGGTGGCTACACCTTC; d_gene: .; abundance: .; v_gene: TRBV7-6; j_gene: TRBJ1-2
CDR3aa: CASCRGGYQETQYF; CDR3nt: TGTGCCAGCTGCAGGGGGGGGTATCAAGAGACCCAGTACTTC; d_gene: .; abundance: .; v_gene: TRBV6-1; j_gene: TRBJ2-5
CDR3aa: CASRDSPFSGNTIYF; CDR3nt: TGTGCCAGCCGAGACAGTCCATTCTCTGGAAACACCATATATTTT; d_gene: .; abundance: .; v_gene: TRBV6-5; j_gene: TRBJ1-3
CDR3aa: CASTKGQGGFGEQFF; CDR3nt: TGCGCCAGCACCAAGGGACAGGGAGGATTCGGTGAGCAGTTCTTC; d_gene: TRBD1; abundance: .; v_gene: TRBV5-1; j_gene: TRBJ2-1
CDR3aa: CASSLDRAVTGELFF; CDR3nt: TGTGCCAGCAGTCTGGACAGGGCGGTCACCGGGGAGCTGTTTTTT; d_gene: TRBD1; abundance: .; v_gene: TRBV12-3/TRBV12-4; j_gene: TRBJ2-2
CDR3aa: CASSFGSPWNSPLHF; CDR3nt: TGTGCCAGTAGTTTCGGGTCCCCCTGGAATTCACCCCTCCACTTT; d_gene: .; abundance: .; v_gene: TRBV19; j_gene: TRBJ1-6
CDR3aa: CASSPGGASGAFF; CDR3nt: TGTGCCAGCAGTCCAGGGGGCGCGAGTGGAGCTTTCTTT; d_gene: TRBD1; abundance: .; v_gene: TRBV6-6; j_gene: TRBJ1-1
CDR3aa: CASSVSGTAGEQFF; CDR3nt: TGCGCCAGCAGCGTATCTGGGACAGCCGGGGAGCAGTTCTTC; d_gene: TRBD1; abundance: few; v_gene: TRBV5-1; j_gene: TRBJ2-1
CDR3aa: CASSHDPTGMFGNEQFF; CDR3nt: TGTGCCAGCAGCCACGACCCTACAGGGATGTTTGGGAATGAGCAGTTCTTC; d_gene: .; abundance: once; v_gene: TRBV7-9; j_gene: TRBJ2-1